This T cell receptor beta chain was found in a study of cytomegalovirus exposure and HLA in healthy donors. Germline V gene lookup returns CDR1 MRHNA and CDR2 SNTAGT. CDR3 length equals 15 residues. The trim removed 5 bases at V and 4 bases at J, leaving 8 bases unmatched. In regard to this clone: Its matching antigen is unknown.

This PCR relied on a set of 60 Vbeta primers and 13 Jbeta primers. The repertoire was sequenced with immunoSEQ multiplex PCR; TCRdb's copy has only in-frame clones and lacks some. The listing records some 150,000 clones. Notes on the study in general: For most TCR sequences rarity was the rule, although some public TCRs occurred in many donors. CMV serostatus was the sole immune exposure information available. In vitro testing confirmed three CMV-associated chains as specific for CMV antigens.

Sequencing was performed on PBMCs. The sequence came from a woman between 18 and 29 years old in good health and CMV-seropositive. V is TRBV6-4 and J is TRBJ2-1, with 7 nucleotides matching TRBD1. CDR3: CASSLTGQSYNEQFF. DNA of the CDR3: TGTGCCAGCAGTCTCACGGGACAGTCATACAATGAGCAGTTCTTC.